These 27 T cell receptor beta chains were sequenced from one sample in a study of blood T cell repertoires in COVID-19. Method: immunoSEQ multiplex PCR; TCRdb's copy keeps in-frame clones and lacks some. The table has a few hundred thousand clones, 85% to 90% seen once. Sequenced: peripheral blood. These receptors were collected from a woman aged 40 to 50 with acute or convalescent COVID-19.

This clone was observed a single time. The chain recombines TRBV5-5 with TRBJ2-5; maybe TRBD1 (6 bases). V was shortened by 4 bases and J by 5 bases, with 18 bases between the two germline ends. Germline CDR1 and CDR2: SGHKS and YYEKEE (reference sequence). The CDR3 extends over 15 amino acids. The DNA for the CDR3 is TGTGCCAGCAGCCCGATACCGCAGAGGGGGGAGACCCAGTACTTC. This encodes CASSPIPQRGETQYF.

The gene calls are TRBV4-2 and TRBJ2-3; no firm D call. This CDR3 has 13 residues. Germline CDR1 LGHNA, CDR2 YNFKEQ. V lost 3 bases and J 2 bases, leaving 6 bases between the germline ends. CDR3 in DNA: TGTGCCAGCAGCCACGGTATCACAGATACGCAGTATTTT. Amino acids: CASSHGITDTQYF.

This clone was seen only a few times. The CDR3 nucleotides read TGCGCCAGCAGCTGCTACGGACAGGGGGTAATTAGGTACGAGCAGTACGTC. Amino acid sequence: CASSCYGQGVIRYEQYV. The genes are TRBV5-1 and TRBJ2-7, with 10 bases matching TRBD1. Looked up from germline, CDR1 is SGHRS and CDR2 is YFSETQ. V shed 3 bases, J shed 4 bases, and the junction held 13 bases outside the gene matches. The CDR3 spans 17 residues.

This chain links TRBV5-4 with TRBJ1-6; TRBD1 matches 7 bases. Germline assignment: CDR1 SGHNT and CDR2 YYREEE (reference sequence). V trimming: 2 bases; J trimming: 5 bases; junction bases outside the gene matches: 4. The CDR3 extends over 15 amino acids. The CDR3 DNA reads as TGTGCCAGCAGCTTAATAGACAGGGATAATTCACCCCTCCACTTT. It translates to CASSLIDRDNSPLHF.

The chain has TRBV7-3 and TRBJ2-5; no reliable D call. The germline V gene encodes CDR1 SGHTA and CDR2 FQGTGA. Trimming took off 0 bases at V and 2 bases at J, with 10 bases between the two ends. CDR3 size: 15 residues. For the CDR3, the DNA is TGTGCCAGCAGCTTAACCTCCGGTCCACAAGAGACCCAGTACTTC. It specifies CASSLTSGPQETQYF.

The chain employs TRBV11-2 and TRBJ1-3; 7 nucleotides match TRBD1. This CDR3 region has 14 residues. V trimming: 4 bases; J trimming: 2 bases; junction bases outside the gene matches: 2. Per germline, CDR1 SGHAT and CDR2 FQNNGV. This chain's CDR3 is CASSSTGAGNTIYF. CDR3 sequence (DNA): TGTGCCAGCAGCTCCACAGGGGCTGGAAACACCATATATTTT.

This rearrangement joins TRBV10-3 to TRBJ2-5; D possibly corresponds to TRBD2 (5 bases). The V gene's germline CDR1 is ENHRY and CDR2 SYGVKD. Trimming left V 10 bases short and J 5 bases short, with 20 bases between. CDR3 length equals 14 residues. CDR3 sequence reads: CATTDGRAGETQYF. For the CDR3, the DNA is TGTGCCACGACTGACGGGCGGGCCGGGGAGACCCAGTACTTC.

The chain couples TRBV25-1 to TRBJ1-5; no clear D. The V and J ends lost 1 base and 0 bases respectively, with 10 bases between them. Germline lookup yields CDR1 MGHDK and CDR2 SYGVNS. This CDR3 has 16 residues. The CDR3 sequence: CASSESGFRSNQPQHF. CDR3 nucleotides: TGTGCCAGCAGTGAATCCGGGTTTCGTAGCAATCAGCCCCAGCATTTT.

This chain connects TRBV19 to TRBJ2-5; 12 nucleotides match TRBD2. CDR1 LNHDA and CDR2 SQIVND come from the germline V gene (reference sequence). There are 17 residues in the CDR3. The V segment lost 4 bases and the J segment 1 base; nucleotides outside the gene matches: 7. The CDR3 sequence is CASSTLRTSGVQETQYF. CDR3 in DNA: TGTGCCAGTAGTACCCTCCGGACTAGCGGGGTCCAAGAGACCCAGTACTTC.

This clone is a singleton in its sample. CDR3 protein: CASSSRSGPQHF. DNA of the CDR3: TGTGCCAGTAGTAGCCGCAGCGGGCCCCAGCATTTT. This chain joins TRBV19 and TRBJ1-5; no definite D call. V lost 4 bases to trimming and J lost 9 bases, with 10 bases between them. Germline V gene data show CDR1 as LNHDA and CDR2 as SQIVND (reference sequence). The CDR3 length is 12 residues.

This clone appeared once. The gene calls are TRBV6-1 and TRBJ1-5; D is uncertain. V gave up 4 bases and J gave up 7 bases, with 26 bases separating them. Germline loops: CDR1 MNHNS, CDR2 SASEGT. The CDR3 spans 18 residues. In DNA form, the CDR3 reads TGTGCCAGCAGTGCTTCGACTTTCTCTTCCAGAGCGGGACAGCCCCAGCATTTT. It yields the protein CASSASTFSSRAGQPQHF.

The V gene is TRBV15, the J gene TRBJ2-6; tentatively, D is TRBD1 (6 bases). The CDR3 covers 16 residues. CDR1 LNHNV and CDR2 YYDKDF come from the germline V gene (reference sequence). The ends were cut back, 6 bases at V and 4 bases at J, with 16 bases in the middle. The CDR3 spells CATRPTGPLGANVLTF. DNA for the CDR3: TGTGCCACCAGACCTACAGGGCCCCTCGGGGCCAACGTCCTGACTTTC.

The chain carries TRBV18 and TRBJ1-4; the match to TRBD1 covers 7 bases. This CDR3 comprises 16 residues. V dropped 3 bases and J dropped 3; count of bases not matched to a gene: 7. Germline CDR1 is KGHSH and CDR2 is LQKENI. The CDR3 here is CASSPTPGTANEKLFF. CDR3 nucleotides: TGTGCCAGCTCACCGACACCCGGGACAGCTAATGAAAAACTGTTTTTT. Filled out from reference TRBV18 and TRBJ1-4, the complete variable domain reads NAGVMQNPRHLVRRRGQEARLRCSPMKGHSHVYWYRQLPEEGLKFMVYLQKENIIDESGMPKERFSAEFPKEGPSILRIQQVVRGDSAAYFCASSPTPGTANEKLFFGSGTQLSVL.

The chain carries TRBV6-2 or TRBV6-3 and TRBJ2-5, with TRBD2 matching 8 bases. The CDR3 is made up of 15 amino acids. Germline CDR1 and CDR2: MNHEY and SVGEGT. With V trimmed by 0 bases and J by 4 bases, 4 bases remained unmatched. The DNA of the CDR3 is TGTGCCAGCAGTTACTCGGCGGGGGGCATAGAGACCCAGTACTTC. Residues: CASSYSAGGIETQYF.

The chain recombines TRBV7-9 with TRBJ1-1; tentative D call: TRBD1 (5 bases). Germline CDR1 is SEHNR and CDR2 is FQNEAQ (reference sequence). V was clipped by 5 bases and J by 3 bases, with 16 bases between them. The CDR3 consists of 15 residues. CDR3 nucleotides: TGTGCCAGCAGCCGGCGACAAGGGGCCGACACTGAAGCTTTCTTT. Translation gives CASSRRQGADTEAFF.

The chain is built from TRBV9 and TRBJ1-1, with 11 bases identical to TRBD1. This CDR3 has 16 residues. Germline V gives CDR1 SGDLS, CDR2 YYNGEE. V was pared by 2 bases and J by 0 bases, with 3 bases of the junction left unmatched. In nucleotides, the CDR3 is TGTGCCAGCAGCGTCGGGACAGGGGGTGTGAACACTGAAGCTTTCTTT. This sequence encodes CASSVGTGGVNTEAFF.

V gene TRBV6-5 combines with J gene TRBJ1-1; a possible D gene is TRBD1 (6 bases). The length of the CDR3 is 13 residues. Trimming took off 6 bases at V and 4 bases at J, with 12 bases between the two ends. Germline values: CDR1 MNHEY, CDR2 SVGAGI. CDR3 in DNA: TGTGCCAGCAGCGGGACAAGGTTCACTGAAGCTTTCTTT. Its translation is CASSGTRFTEAFF.

The chain employs TRBV6-5 and TRBJ1-6, with D possibly being TRBD1 (6 bases). V lost 7 bases, J lost 10 bases, and 17 bases lay in between. Per the germline V gene, CDR1 is MNHEY and CDR2 is SVGAGI. The CDR3 spans 14 residues. The CDR3 here is CASTRGGVGSPLHF. In nucleotides, the CDR3 is TGTGCCAGCACGAGAGGGGGTGTGGGGTCACCCCTCCACTTT.

J is TRBJ2-3 and V is TRBV10-1; D is ambiguous. V was cut by 3 bases and J by 6 bases, with 13 bases left in between. Looked up from germline, CDR1 is WNHNN and CDR2 is SYGVQD (reference sequence). This CDR3 spans 14 amino acids. The CDR3 region is CASSDYRSVDTQYF. The CDR3 nucleotides are TGCGCCAGCAGTGATTACCGGAGCGTGGATACGCAGTATTTT.

This chain connects TRBV27 to TRBJ2-2; D unclear. The CDR3 length is 13 residues. Germline values: CDR1 MNHEY, CDR2 SMNVEV (reference sequence). The germline V and J ends were trimmed by 8 bases and 2 bases, with 9 bases remaining between them. The chain's CDR3 is CASLKPNTGELFF. The DNA of the CDR3 is TGTGCCAGCCTGAAGCCTAACACCGGGGAGCTGTTTTTT.

The chain joins TRBV29-1 to TRBJ1-1; the match to TRBD1 covers 8 bases. The CDR3 spans 15 residues. The V gene end was trimmed by 7 bases and the J gene end by 1 base; junction bases not matched to a gene: 11. Germline CDR1 is SQVTM and CDR2 is ANQGSEA. This CDR3 is CSAKGTGGANTEAFF. The CDR3 DNA reads TGCAGCGCTAAAGGGACAGGAGGGGCGAACACTGAAGCTTTCTTT. The variable domain in full, with the rest retrieved from reference TRBV29-1 and TRBJ1-1, is SAVISQKPSRDICQRGTSLTIQCQVDSQVTMMFWYRQQPGQSLTLIATANQGSEATYESGFVIDKFPISRPNLTFSTLTVSNMSPEDSSIYLCSAKGTGGANTEAFFGQGTRLTVV.

The J gene is TRBJ1-2, the V gene TRBV6-5; 11 nucleotides align to TRBD1. V shed 4 bases, J shed 3 bases, and the junction held 7 bases outside the gene matches. Germline CDR1 is MNHEY and CDR2 is SVGAGI. The CDR3 has 16 amino acids. DNA of the CDR3: TGTGCCAGCAGTTCCAACGGACAGGGGGCATACTATGGCTACACCTTC. It encodes CASSSNGQGAYYGYTF.

The chain uses TRBV2 and TRBJ1-2; D is undetermined. CDR1 and CDR2 from the germline V gene are SNHLY and FYNNEI. The CDR3 runs to 13 residues. Deletions cut 7 bases from V and 7 bases from J, with 16 bases between. The CDR3 coding sequence is TGTGCCAGCAACCTCAACACTGCGGGTGGCTACACCTTC. Translation gives CASNLNTAGGYTF.

The V call is TRBV6-1, the J call TRBJ1-2, with 8 positions matching TRBD1. V lost 3 bases, J lost 4 bases, and 7 bases stayed unmatched. Germline V gives CDR1 MNHNS, CDR2 SASEGT. The CDR3 runs to 15 residues. The DNA for the CDR3 is TGTGCCAGCAGTGAGACCGGGACAGGCCGCTATGGCTACACCTTC. Translating gives CASSETGTGRYGYTF.

The CDR3 region has the DNA TGTGCCACCAGCCGTGGTCGGGTGGCAGATACGCAGTATTTT. It codes for CATSRGRVADTQYF. The chain is built from TRBV15 and TRBJ2-3; D remains ambiguous. The V gene lost 5 bases and the J gene lost 4 bases, with 13 bases spanning the gap. Germline V gene data show CDR1 as LNHNV and CDR2 as YYDKDF (reference sequence). The CDR3 totals 14 residues.

The chain carries TRBV18 and TRBJ1-5, with D perhaps matching TRBD1 (6 bases). CDR1 is KGHSH, CDR2 LQKENI, per germline. There are 18 residues in the CDR3. Trimming pared 0 bases from V and 5 bases from J, leaving 20 bases between. The CDR3 sequence: CASSPPGAGVKVDQPQHF. CDR3 DNA: TGTGCCAGCTCACCACCGGGGGCCGGCGTAAAAGTCGATCAGCCCCAGCATTTT.

CDR3: CASSVGQGWTEAFF. The CDR3 DNA sequence: TGTGCCAGCAGTGTGGGACAGGGGTGGACTGAAGCTTTCTTT. This chain links TRBV27 with TRBJ1-1; 10 bases line up with TRBD1. The CDR3 consists of 14 residues. J lost 5 bases, V lost 5 bases, and 5 bases had no gene match. Germline CDR1 MNHEY, CDR2 SMNVEV (reference sequence).